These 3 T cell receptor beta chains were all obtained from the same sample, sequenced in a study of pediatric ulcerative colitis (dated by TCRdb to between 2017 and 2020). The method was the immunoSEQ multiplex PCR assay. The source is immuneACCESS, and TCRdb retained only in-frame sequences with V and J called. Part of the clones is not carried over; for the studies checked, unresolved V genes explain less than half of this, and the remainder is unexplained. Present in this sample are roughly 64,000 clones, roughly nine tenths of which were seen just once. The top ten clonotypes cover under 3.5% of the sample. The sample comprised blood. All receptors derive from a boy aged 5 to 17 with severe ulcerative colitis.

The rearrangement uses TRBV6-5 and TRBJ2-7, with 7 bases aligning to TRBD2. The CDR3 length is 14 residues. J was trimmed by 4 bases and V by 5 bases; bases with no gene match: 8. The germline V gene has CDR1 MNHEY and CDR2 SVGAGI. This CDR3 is CASSRGGTQYEQYF. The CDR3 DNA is TGTGCCAGCAGTCGCGGGGGAACGCAGTACGAGCAGTACTTC.

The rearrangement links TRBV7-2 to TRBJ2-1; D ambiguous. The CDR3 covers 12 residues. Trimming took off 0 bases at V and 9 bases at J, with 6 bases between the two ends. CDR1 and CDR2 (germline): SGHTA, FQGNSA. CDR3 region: CASSLATGEQFF. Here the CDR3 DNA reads TGTGCCAGCAGCTTAGCAACCGGTGAGCAGTTCTTC.

The CDR3 here is CASSPSPGLADTGELFF. DNA of the CDR3: TGTGCCAGCAGCCCGAGTCCGGGACTAGCGGACACCGGGGAGCTGTTTTTT. The chain uses TRBV7-6 and TRBJ2-2; 11 nucleotides line up with TRBD2. The CDR3 runs 17 residues. Germline lookup yields CDR1 SGHVS and CDR2 FNYEAQ. V gave up 5 bases and J gave up 3 bases; unmatched junction bases: 8.